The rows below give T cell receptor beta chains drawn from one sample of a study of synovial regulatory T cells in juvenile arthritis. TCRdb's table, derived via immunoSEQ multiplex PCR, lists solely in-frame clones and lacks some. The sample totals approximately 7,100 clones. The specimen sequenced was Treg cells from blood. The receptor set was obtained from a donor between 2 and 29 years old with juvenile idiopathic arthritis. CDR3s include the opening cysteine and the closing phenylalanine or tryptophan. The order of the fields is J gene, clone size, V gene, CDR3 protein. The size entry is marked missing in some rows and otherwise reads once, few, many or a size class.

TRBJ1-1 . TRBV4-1 CASSLDRGHAEAFF
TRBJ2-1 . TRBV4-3 CASSQVLTQDEQFF
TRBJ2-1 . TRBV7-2 CASSSSGGSYNEQFF
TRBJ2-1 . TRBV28 CASSSSDVEQFF
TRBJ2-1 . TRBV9 CASSVGGSYNEQFF
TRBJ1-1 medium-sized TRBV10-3 CAISDPTGNTEAFF
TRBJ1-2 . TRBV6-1 CASSLEGSSYGYTF
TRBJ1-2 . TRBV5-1 CASSLGMAGNYGYTF
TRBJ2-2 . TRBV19 CASSTGDDSTGELFF
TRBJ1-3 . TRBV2 CASSAQGAYGNTIYF
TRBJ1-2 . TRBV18 CASSPVSTGKANYGYTF
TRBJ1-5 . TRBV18 CASSPSTGHAQPQHF
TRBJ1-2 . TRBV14 CASSQAGGTGDTF
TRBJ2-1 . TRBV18 CASSQGSYNEQFF
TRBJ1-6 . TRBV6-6 CASRTQGNSPLHF
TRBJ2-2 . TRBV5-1 CASSLGQGAGELFF
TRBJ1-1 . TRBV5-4 CASSLQNLNTEAFF
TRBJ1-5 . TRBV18 CASSPEGQPQHF
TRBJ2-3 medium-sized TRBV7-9 CASSLVGRYTDTQYF
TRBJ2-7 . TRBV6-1 CASSQGTISYEQYF
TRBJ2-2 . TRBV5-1 CASSPTLAENTGELFF
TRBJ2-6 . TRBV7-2 CASSLVLGSGANVLTF
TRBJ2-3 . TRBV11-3 CASSLGLWPTDTQYF
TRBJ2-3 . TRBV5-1 CASSLPYADTQYF
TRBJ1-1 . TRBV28 CASSLSQGTLGVRF
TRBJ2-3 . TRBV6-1 CASNDGYGTRGNTQYF
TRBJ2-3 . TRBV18 CASSPMQGNTDTQYF